The rows below give T cell receptor beta chains drawn from one sample of a study of vaccination effects on CD4 cells after COVID-19. Which antigens these TCRs recognize remains unknown. Assay used: immunoSEQ multiplex PCR; TCRdb lists only in-frame clones, some missing. This table holds over 55,000 clones, around three quarters found once. The sequencing here drew on CD4+ T cells from PBMCs cultured with HCoV-OC43 spike peptides, taken before COVID-19 vaccination. All receptors come from a human donor who received a COVID-19 vaccine. Each CDR3 is given with its conserved first and last residue. D genes are given only for firm matches. The size entry is marked missing in some rows and otherwise reads once, few, many or a size class.

cdr3_nt,cdr3_aa,clone_size,v_call,j_call,d_call
TGTGCCAGCACATATGCCGGGGAGCTGTTTTTT,CASTYAGELFF,few,TRBV2,TRBJ2-2,-
TGTGCCAGCTCCCGGTTTGGGGAAGAGACCCAGTACTTC,CASSRFGEETQYF,-,TRBV18,TRBJ2-5,-
TGTGCTAGTGGTTTGGTAGTGTCGGGAGGGGTCAACTCCTACAATGAGCAGTTCTTC,CASGLVVSGGVNSYNEQFF,-,TRBV12-5,TRBJ2-1,TRBD2
TGTGCCAGCAGCCCAGAGGCGGGGGCCTCCTACAATGAGCAGTTCTTC,CASSPEAGASYNEQFF,few,TRBV9,TRBJ2-1,-
TGTGCCAGCAGTGTCTCCCCCGGGGCGGGCACAGATACGCAGTATTTT,CASSVSPGAGTDTQYF,-,TRBV6-1,TRBJ2-3,-
TGTGCCAGCAGCCCTGCAGGGTACGGGTCACCCCTCCACTTT,CASSPAGYGSPLHF,-,TRBV9,TRBJ1-6,-
TGTGCCAGCCCAGTGCGACCGGACAGGGCCTACCGGGACAATCAAGAGACCCAGTACTTC,CASPVRPDRAYRDNQETQYF,-,TRBV5-8,TRBJ2-5,TRBD1
TGCGCCAGCAGCAGCGGACCCTCCAGAGCTTTCTTT,CASSSGPSRAFF,-,TRBV5-1,TRBJ1-1,-
TGTGCTAGTGGTTTGGGTCCGGGACTAGCGGGGAGCACAGATACGCAGTATTTT,CASGLGPGLAGSTDTQYF,-,TRBV12-5,TRBJ2-3,TRBD2
TGTGCCAGCATGCGTACCGGGGGGCGCGAGCAGTTCTTC,CASMRTGGREQFF,-,TRBV11-3,TRBJ2-1,-
TGTGCCAGCAGCCAAGGGGGCGGGGGAGAAAAACTGTTTTTT,CASSQGGGGEKLFF,-,TRBV3-1/TRBV3-2,TRBJ1-4,-
TGCGCCAGCAGCCTGAAGACTAGCGGGGGGGCGTGGGAGACCCAGTACTTC,CASSLKTSGGAWETQYF,-,TRBV5-1,TRBJ2-5,TRBD2
TGTGCCAGCAGCCCTAGGGGGAACTATGGCTACACCTTC,CASSPRGNYGYTF,few,TRBV3-1/TRBV3-2,TRBJ1-2,-
TGTGCCAGCAGCCCGGGTTGGAGCACAGATACGCAGTATTTT,CASSPGWSTDTQYF,-,TRBV7-2,TRBJ2-3,-
TGTGCCAGCAGGAGGGACGCTAATGAAAAACTGTTTTTT,CASRRDANEKLFF,-,TRBV12-3/TRBV12-4,TRBJ1-4,-
TGTGCCAGCAGTACCCGGGACGGACAAGAGACCCAGTACTTC,CASSTRDGQETQYF,-,TRBV6-2/TRBV6-3,TRBJ2-5,-
TGTGCCAGCAGTGGCGGGGGGATGGGGAAAAACATTCAGTACTTC,CASSGGGMGKNIQYF,-,TRBV2,TRBJ2-4,TRBD2
TGTGCCAGCAGTGAATCGCCCGTCTGGGAGCAGTTCTTC,CASSESPVWEQFF,-,TRBV2,TRBJ2-1,-
TGCGCCAGCAGCGATCAGGGTGGCACTGAAGCTTTCTTT,CASSDQGGTEAFF,once,TRBV5-1,TRBJ1-1,-
TGCGCCAGCAGCTTGTTTTCAGGCTTCGGCTACACCTTC,CASSLFSGFGYTF,-,TRBV5-1,TRBJ1-2,-
TGTGCCAGCAGCCGACAGACTTCGTCCTATAATTCACCCCTCCACTTT,CASSRQTSSYNSPLHF,-,TRBV2,TRBJ1-6,-
TGCGCCAGCAGCCTACCGACAGTCTCTGGGGCCAACGTCCTGACTTTC,CASSLPTVSGANVLTF,-,TRBV5-1,TRBJ2-6,-
TGCGCCAGCAATTCTTTACCTTATGAGAACACTGAAGCTTTCTTT,CASNSLPYENTEAFF,-,TRBV4-3,TRBJ1-1,-
TGTGCCAGCAATCCGACAGGGGGGTCCTATGGCTACACCTTC,CASNPTGGSYGYTF,-,TRBV7-2,TRBJ1-2,TRBD1
TGTGCCAGCAGTTACTCGATGTCAGGGGGCCGAGAGACCCAGTACTTC,CASSYSMSGGRETQYF,-,TRBV6-5,TRBJ2-5,TRBD1
TGTGCCAGCAGCGGAAAGGGGGCCCCTAATGAAAAACTGTTTTTT,CASSGKGAPNEKLFF,-,TRBV9,TRBJ1-4,TRBD1
TGTGCCAGCAGCTTACGACAGGATAATGGCTACACCTTC,CASSLRQDNGYTF,-,TRBV11-2,TRBJ1-2,-
TGTGCCAGCAGCAAAGTGGGGTCCAGAAACACCATATATTTT,CASSKVGSRNTIYF,-,TRBV6-2/TRBV6-3,TRBJ1-3,-
TGTGCCAGCTCACCACGGGGGGACTTCACAGATACGCAGTATTTT,CASSPRGDFTDTQYF,few,TRBV18,TRBJ2-3,-
TGTGCCAGCAGTTACAGTCCCGGGACCGGCTACACCTTC,CASSYSPGTGYTF,-,TRBV6-5,TRBJ1-2,-
TGCGCCAGCAGCTTGGCCGGCGGCGGATATAATTCACCCCTCCACTTT,CASSLAGGGYNSPLHF,-,TRBV5-1,TRBJ1-6,-
TGCAGCGCTATACAGGGGCCCACAGATACGCAGTATTTT,CSAIQGPTDTQYF,-,TRBV29-1,TRBJ2-3,TRBD1
TGTGCCAGCAGCCCCCTTGGCGGGGGAGGCGAGACCCAGTACTTC,CASSPLGGGGETQYF,-,TRBV7-2,TRBJ2-5,TRBD2
TGTGCCACCAGTGATTTAGGACGGGTCCCCACCGGGGAGCTGTTTTTT,CATSDLGRVPTGELFF,-,TRBV24-1,TRBJ2-2,-
TGTGCCAGCAGCCTACAGGGGCCCTATGGCTACACCTTC,CASSLQGPYGYTF,-,TRBV14,TRBJ1-2,TRBD1
TGTGCCAGTAGTACAACAGCGGGAGTCCAAGAGACCCAGTACTTC,CASSTTAGVQETQYF,few,TRBV19,TRBJ2-5,TRBD2
TGTGCCAGCAGCTTAACAAAGAACAACCGGGGGCCCGGGGAGCTGTTTTTT,CASSLTKNNRGPGELFF,-,TRBV7-3,TRBJ2-2,-
TGTGCCAGCAGTTTTGGTCCGGATACGCAGTATTTT,CASSFGPDTQYF,-,TRBV27,TRBJ2-3,-
TGTGCCAGTAGTATCTCCCGGGACGTACTAGGAGCTACCTTC,CASSISRDVLGATF,-,TRBV19,TRBJ1-2,-
TGTGCCACGAATCAGGGGTCCGGGGAGCTGTTTTTT,CATNQGSGELFF,medium-sized,TRBV27,TRBJ2-2,-
TGTGCCAGCTCACCACCTCAGGGACTAGCGGGGAGTGAGCAGTTCTTC,CASSPPQGLAGSEQFF,-,TRBV18,TRBJ2-1,TRBD2
TGTGCCAGTACCCTAAGGACAGGGAATTCACCCCTCCACTTT,CASTLRTGNSPLHF,-,TRBV19,TRBJ1-6,TRBD1
TGTGCCAGCAGCTTAGACCAGATTTCGCAGACCCAGTACTTC,CASSLDQISQTQYF,-,TRBV7-3,TRBJ2-5,-